A selection of T cell receptor beta chains follows, all from one sample in a study of T-cell memory formation after mild COVID-19. TCRdb passed the 5' RACE reads through MiXCR, listing each CDR3 protein once. The table shows 250,000 to 350,000 distinct CDR3 sequences, with roughly an eighth occurring only once. The source material was PBMCs or a T cell subset sorted from them (not recorded which). The receptors were sampled from a young man who had mild COVID-19 (a few samples of this study predate the infection). Cell type and time point are not known. CDR3s include the opening cysteine and the closing phenylalanine or tryptophan. A D gene is named only where the DNA matches it firmly. Size values are once, few and many counts, or a class for expanded clones, and some rows have none.

V	D	size	J	CDR3	DNA
TRBV4-3	NA	few	TRBJ1-3	CASSQDRGGNTIYF	TGCGCCAGCAGCCAAGATAGGGGCGGAAACACCATATATTTT
TRBV20-1	TRBD2	few	TRBJ2-1	CSASRTSGGSEQFF	TGCAGTGCTAGCAGGACTAGCGGGGGATCTGAGCAGTTCTTC
TRBV7-9	NA	few	TRBJ1-1	CASIGVGTEAFF	TGTGCCAGCATTGGGGTTGGGACTGAAGCTTTCTTT
TRBV23-1	NA	many	TRBJ2-2	CASSQGGAANTGELFF	TGCGCCAGCAGTCAAGGAGGAGCGGCGAACACCGGGGAGCTGTTTTTT
TRBV6-1	TRBD1	NA	TRBJ2-5	CASSTGQASLLQETQYF	TGTGCCAGCAGCACGGGACAGGCGTCTCTACTCCAAGAGACCCAGTACTTC
TRBV7-3	NA	NA	TRBJ1-1	CASSLIAGAAEAFF	TGTGCCAGCAGCTTAATAGCGGGGGCCGCTGAAGCTTTCTTT
TRBV7-2	NA	NA	TRBJ1-5	CASSSRVGGRQPQHF	TGTGCCAGCAGCTCACGAGTGGGGGGCAGGCAGCCCCAGCATTTT
TRBV20-1	NA	once	TRBJ1-5	CSAMGTFRNQPQHF	TGCAGTGCTATGGGGACTTTCCGCAATCAGCCCCAGCATTTT
TRBV7-3	NA	few	TRBJ2-2	CASSLSSRVGELFF	TGTGCCAGCAGCTTATCCAGCCGCGTCGGGGAGCTGTTTTTT
TRBV7-2	NA	few	TRBJ1-2	CASSLASGLGYTF	TGTGCCAGCAGCTTAGCTTCGGGGCTTGGCTACACCTTC
TRBV29-1	NA	few	TRBJ2-3	CSVDQISTDTQYF	TGCAGCGTTGATCAAATCTCCACAGATACGCAGTATTTT
TRBV7-3	NA	many	TRBJ1-2	CASSLDRKDGYTF	TGTGCCAGCAGCTTAGATAGAAAGGACGGCTACACCTTC
TRBV6-1	TRBD2	NA	TRBJ2-3	CASNSGGGTDTQYF	TGTGCCAGCAATAGCGGGGGGGGCACAGATACGCAGTATTTT
TRBV6-2/TRBV6-3	TRBD1	few	TRBJ1-5	CASSLGQGFSWPQHF	TGTGCCAGCAGTTTAGGACAGGGTTTCTCATGGCCCCAGCATTTT
TRBV7-6	TRBD2	few	TRBJ2-5	CASSPPPWRGGYQETQYF	TGTGCCAGCAGCCCGCCCCCTTGGCGGGGAGGGTACCAAGAGACCCAGTACTTC
TRBV9	NA	NA	TRBJ1-1	CASSVSPGRTTEAFF	TGTGCCAGCAGCGTATCCCCCGGACGTACCACTGAAGCTTTCTTT
TRBV12-3/TRBV12-4	TRBD1	NA	TRBJ2-7	CASSIADRAHEQYF	TGTGCCAGCAGTATCGCGGACAGGGCCCACGAGCAGTACTTC
TRBV7-2	NA	few	TRBJ2-3	CASSLTSLTDTQYF	TGTGCCAGCAGCTTGACTAGTTTGACAGATACGCAGTATTTT
TRBV7-9	NA	NA	TRBJ2-2	CASRDNMNTGELFF	TGTGCCAGCCGGGATAACATGAACACCGGGGAGCTGTTTTTT
TRBV4-1	NA	few	TRBJ1-6	CASSQVPGGRNSPLHF	TGCGCCAGCAGCCAAGTTCCCGGCGGGCGCAATTCACCCCTCCACTTT
TRBV5-1	TRBD1	few	TRBJ2-7	CASMPGTGAHEQYF	TGCGCCAGCATGCCCGGGACAGGGGCCCACGAGCAGTACTTC
TRBV6-4	TRBD2	NA	TRBJ2-1	CASSDSLAGTSRQFF	TGTGCCAGCAGTGACAGCCTAGCGGGGACCTCGCGGCAGTTCTTC
TRBV7-8	NA	NA	TRBJ2-5	CASSPGLIRGDQYF	TGTGCCAGCAGCCCGGGACTTATCCGTGGTGACCAGTACTTC
TRBV7-6	NA	NA	TRBJ1-4	CASSASREKLFF	TGTGCCAGCAGCGCTAGTCGGGAAAAACTGTTTTTT